The clone carrying this T cell receptor beta chain has just one count. This specimen comes from a study of blood T cell repertoires in COVID-19. The assay was immunoSEQ multiplex PCR, and TCRdb's table has in-frame clones only and misses some. The table shows about 210,000 clones, with around four fifths occurring only once. The ends were cut back, 0 bases at V and 2 bases at J, with 11 bases in the middle. The germline CDR1 and CDR2 sequences are SGDLS and YYNGEE. CDR3 length: 16 amino acids. Source material: peripheral blood. The rearrangement joins TRBV9 to TRBJ2-2, with D possibly TRBD1 on 5 matching bases. This receptor was taken from a woman at least 80 years old with COVID-19, enrolled during active disease. The CDR3 reads CASSVDRQTNTGELFF. For the CDR3, the DNA is TGTGCCAGCAGCGTAGATAGACAGACTAACACCGGGGAGCTGTTTTTT. The full variable domain, with the rest looked up from reference TRBV9 and TRBJ2-2, is DSGVTQTPKHLITATGQRVTLRCSPRSGDLSVYWYQQSLDQGLQFLIQYYNGEERAKGNILERFSAQQFPDLHSELNLSSLELGDSALYFCASSVDRQTNTGELFFGEGSRLTVL.